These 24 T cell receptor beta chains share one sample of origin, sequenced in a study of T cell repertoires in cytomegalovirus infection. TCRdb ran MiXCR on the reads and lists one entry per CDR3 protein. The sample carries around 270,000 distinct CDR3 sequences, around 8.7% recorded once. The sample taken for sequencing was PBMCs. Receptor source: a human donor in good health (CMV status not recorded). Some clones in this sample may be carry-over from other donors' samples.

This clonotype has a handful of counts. The CDR3 here is CASSLSLARLLSGEQFF. In DNA, the CDR3 is TGTGCCAGCAGTTTAAGCCTAGCGCGACTCTTGTCGGGGGAGCAGTTCTTC. The rearrangement uses TRBV28 and TRBJ2-1, with D possibly TRBD2 on 6 matching bases. Deletions cut 2 bases from V and 10 bases from J, with 24 bases between. CDR3 size: 17 residues. CDR1 and CDR2 (germline): MDHEN, SYDVKM.

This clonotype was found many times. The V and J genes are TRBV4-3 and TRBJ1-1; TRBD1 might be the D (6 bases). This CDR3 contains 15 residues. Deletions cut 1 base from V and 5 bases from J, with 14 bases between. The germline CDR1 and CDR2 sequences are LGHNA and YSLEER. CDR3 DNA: TGCGCCAGCAGCCAAGCTTGGGGGCGAGAAACTGAAGCTTTCTTT. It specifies CASSQAWGRETEAFF.

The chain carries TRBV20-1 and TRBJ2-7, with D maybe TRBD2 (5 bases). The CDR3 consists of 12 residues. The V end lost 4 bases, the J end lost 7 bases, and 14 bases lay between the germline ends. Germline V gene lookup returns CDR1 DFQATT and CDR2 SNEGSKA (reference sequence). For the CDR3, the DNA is TGCAGTGCTACCCCGGACCCGGGAGAGCAGTACTTC. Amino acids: CSATPDPGEQYF.

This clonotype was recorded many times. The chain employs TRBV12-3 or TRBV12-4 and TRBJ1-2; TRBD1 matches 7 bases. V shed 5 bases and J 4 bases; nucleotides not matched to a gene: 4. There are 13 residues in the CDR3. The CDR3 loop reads CASSPGTVYGYTF. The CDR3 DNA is TGTGCCAGCAGTCCCGGGACAGTCTATGGCTACACCTTC.

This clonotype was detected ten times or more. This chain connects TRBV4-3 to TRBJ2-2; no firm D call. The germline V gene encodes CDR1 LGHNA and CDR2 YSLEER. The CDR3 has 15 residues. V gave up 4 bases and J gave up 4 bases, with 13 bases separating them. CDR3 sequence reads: CASSPSRTATGELFF. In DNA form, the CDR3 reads TGCGCCAGCAGCCCATCCCGTACGGCCACCGGGGAGCTGTTTTTT.

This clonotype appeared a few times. The CDR3 nucleotides read TGCAGTGCTAACAACAGAGCGGGAGGGCCGGGTCACGAGCAGTACTTC. It yields the protein CSANNRAGGPGHEQYF. The rearrangement joins TRBV20-1 to TRBJ2-7; 10 nucleotides match TRBD2. The CDR3 loop spans 16 amino acids. The ends lost 4 bases at V and 5 bases at J; junction bases unmatched: 14. Germline CDR1 reads DFQATT; CDR2 reads SNEGSKA (reference sequence).

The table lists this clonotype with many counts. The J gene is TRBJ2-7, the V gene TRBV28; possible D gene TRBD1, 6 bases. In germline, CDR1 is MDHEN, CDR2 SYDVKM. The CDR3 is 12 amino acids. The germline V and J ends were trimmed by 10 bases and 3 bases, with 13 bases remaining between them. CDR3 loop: CAIRSDSYEQYF. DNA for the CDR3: TGTGCCATCAGATCGGACAGCTACGAGCAGTACTTC. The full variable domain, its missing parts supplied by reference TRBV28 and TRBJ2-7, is DVKVTQSSRYLVKRTGEKVFLECVQDMDHENMFWYRQDPGLGLRLIYFSYDVKMKEKGDIPEGYSVSREKKERFSLILESASTNQTSMYLCAIRSDSYEQYFGPGTRLTVT.

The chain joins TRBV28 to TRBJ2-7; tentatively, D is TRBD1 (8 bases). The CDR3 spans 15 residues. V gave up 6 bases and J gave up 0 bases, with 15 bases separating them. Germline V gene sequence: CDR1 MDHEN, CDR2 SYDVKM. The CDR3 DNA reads TGTGCCAGCAGATCTACAGGGGGGGGCTCCTACGAGCAGTACTTC. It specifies CASRSTGGGSYEQYF. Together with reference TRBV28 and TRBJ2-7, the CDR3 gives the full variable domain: DVKVTQSSRYLVKRTGEKVFLECVQDMDHENMFWYRQDPGLGLRLIYFSYDVKMKEKGDIPEGYSVSREKKERFSLILESASTNQTSMYLCASRSTGGGSYEQYFGPGTRLTVT.

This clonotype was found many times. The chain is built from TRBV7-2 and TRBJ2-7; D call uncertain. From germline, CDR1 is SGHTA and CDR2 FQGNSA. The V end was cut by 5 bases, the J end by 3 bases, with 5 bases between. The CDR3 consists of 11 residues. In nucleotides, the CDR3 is TGTGCCAGCAGCGGAGTCTACGAGCAGTACTTC. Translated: CASSGVYEQYF. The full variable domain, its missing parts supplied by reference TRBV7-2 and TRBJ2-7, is GAGVSQSPSNKVTEKGKDVELRCDPISGHTALYWYRQSLGQGLEFLIYFQGNSAPDKSGLPSDRFSAERTGGSVSTLTIQRTQQEDSAVYLCASSGVYEQYFGPGTRLTVT.

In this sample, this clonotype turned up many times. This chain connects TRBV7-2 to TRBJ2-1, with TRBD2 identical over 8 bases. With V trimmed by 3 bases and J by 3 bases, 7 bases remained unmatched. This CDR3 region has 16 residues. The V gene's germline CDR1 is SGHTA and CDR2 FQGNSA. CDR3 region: CASSFTGTRGYNEQFF. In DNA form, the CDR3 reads TGTGCCAGCAGCTTTACCGGGACTAGGGGCTACAATGAGCAGTTCTTC.

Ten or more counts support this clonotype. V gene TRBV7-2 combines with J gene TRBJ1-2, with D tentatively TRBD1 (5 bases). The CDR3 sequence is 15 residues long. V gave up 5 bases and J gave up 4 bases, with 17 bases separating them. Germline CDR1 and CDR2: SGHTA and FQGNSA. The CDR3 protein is CASSAGLLGPYGYTF. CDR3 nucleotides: TGTGCCAGCAGCGCGGGACTCCTAGGGCCCTATGGCTACACCTTC.

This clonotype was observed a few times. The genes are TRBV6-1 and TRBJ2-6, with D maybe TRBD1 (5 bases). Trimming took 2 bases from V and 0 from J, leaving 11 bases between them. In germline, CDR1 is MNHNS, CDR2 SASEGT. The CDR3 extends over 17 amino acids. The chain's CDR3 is CASSERRQISGANVLTF. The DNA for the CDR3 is TGTGCCAGCAGTGAAAGAAGACAGATCTCTGGGGCCAACGTCCTGACTTTC.

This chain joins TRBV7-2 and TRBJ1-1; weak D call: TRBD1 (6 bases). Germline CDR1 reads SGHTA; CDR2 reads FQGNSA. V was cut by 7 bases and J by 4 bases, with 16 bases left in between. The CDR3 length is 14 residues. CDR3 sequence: CASTPVVGGTEAFF. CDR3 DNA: TGTGCCAGCACCCCGGTGGTAGGGGGCACTGAAGCTTTCTTT.

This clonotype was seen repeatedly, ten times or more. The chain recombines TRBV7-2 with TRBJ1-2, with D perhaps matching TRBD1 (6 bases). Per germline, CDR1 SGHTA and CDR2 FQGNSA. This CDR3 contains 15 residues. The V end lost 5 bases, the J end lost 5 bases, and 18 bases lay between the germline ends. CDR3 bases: TGTGCCAGCAGCCTCAGCGGACAGAGCTTTTATGGCTACACCTTC. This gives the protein CASSLSGQSFYGYTF.

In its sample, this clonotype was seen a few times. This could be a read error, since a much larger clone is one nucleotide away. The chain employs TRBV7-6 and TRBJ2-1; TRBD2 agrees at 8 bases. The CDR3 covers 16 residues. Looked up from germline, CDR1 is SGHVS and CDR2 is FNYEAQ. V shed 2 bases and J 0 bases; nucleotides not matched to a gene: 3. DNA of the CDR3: TGTGCCAGCAGCTTATCCGGGACTAGCTCCTACAATGAGCAGTTCTTC. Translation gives CASSLSGTSSYNEQFF.

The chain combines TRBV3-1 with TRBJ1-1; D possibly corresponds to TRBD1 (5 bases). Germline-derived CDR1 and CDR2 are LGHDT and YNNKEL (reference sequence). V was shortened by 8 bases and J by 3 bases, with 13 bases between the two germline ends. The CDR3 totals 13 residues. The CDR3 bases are TGTGCCAGCGCCCGGGACTTTTACACTGAAGCTTTCTTT. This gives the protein CASARDFYTEAFF.

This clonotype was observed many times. This chain's CDR3 is CASSEPATLSQGNEQFF. CDR3 DNA: TGTGCCAGCAGTGAACCCGCTACGCTCTCACAAGGGAATGAGCAGTTCTTC. The chain combines TRBV2 with TRBJ2-1; D remains unclear. CDR1 SNHLY and CDR2 FYNNEI come from the germline V gene. V shed 2 bases and J shed 7 bases, with 21 bases lying between them. This CDR3 spans 17 amino acids.

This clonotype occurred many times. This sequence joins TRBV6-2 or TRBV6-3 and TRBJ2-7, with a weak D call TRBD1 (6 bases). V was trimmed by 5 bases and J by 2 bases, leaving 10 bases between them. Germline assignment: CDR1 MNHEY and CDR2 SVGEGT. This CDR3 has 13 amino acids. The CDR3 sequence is CASSDRLAYEQYF. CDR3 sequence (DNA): TGTGCCAGCAGTGACAGGTTAGCCTACGAGCAGTACTTC.

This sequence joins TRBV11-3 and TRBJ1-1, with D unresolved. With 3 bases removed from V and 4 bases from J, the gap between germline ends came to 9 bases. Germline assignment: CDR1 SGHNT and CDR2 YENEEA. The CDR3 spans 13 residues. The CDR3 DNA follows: TGTGCCAGCAGCTTGACATTTCCCACTGAAGCTTTCTTT. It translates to CASSLTFPTEAFF. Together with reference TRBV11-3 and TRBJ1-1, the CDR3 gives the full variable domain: EAGVVQSPRYKIIEKKQPVAFWCNPISGHNTLYWYLQNLGQGPELLIRYENEEAVDDSQLPKDRFSAERLKGVDSTLKIQPAELGDSAVYLCASSLTFPTEAFFGQGTRLTVV.

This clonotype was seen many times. The CDR3 DNA sequence: TGCGCCAGCAGCCGGGGACAGCATGAAAAACTGTTTTTT. The encoded protein is CASSRGQHEKLFF. V usage is TRBV4-3 and J usage is TRBJ1-4, with 7 nucleotides matching TRBD1. Per the germline V gene, CDR1 is LGHNA and CDR2 is YSLEER. Trimming at V came to 4 bases and at J to 6 bases, leaving 2 bases not matched to a gene. CDR3 length: 13 residues.

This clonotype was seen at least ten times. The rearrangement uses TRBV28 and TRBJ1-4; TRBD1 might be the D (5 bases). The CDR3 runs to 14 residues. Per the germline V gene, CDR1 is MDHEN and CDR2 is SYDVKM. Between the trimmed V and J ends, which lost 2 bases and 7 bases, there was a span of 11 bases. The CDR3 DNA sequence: TGTGCCAGCAGTTTAGTGAGGAGGGGTGAAAAACTGTTTTTT. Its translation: CASSLVRRGEKLFF.

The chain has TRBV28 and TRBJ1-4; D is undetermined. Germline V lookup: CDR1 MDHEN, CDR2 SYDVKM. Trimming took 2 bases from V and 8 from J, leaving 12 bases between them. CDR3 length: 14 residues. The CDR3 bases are TGTGCCAGCAGTTTAGGTTTGGGCCGGGAAAAACTGTTTTTT. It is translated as CASSLGLGREKLFF.

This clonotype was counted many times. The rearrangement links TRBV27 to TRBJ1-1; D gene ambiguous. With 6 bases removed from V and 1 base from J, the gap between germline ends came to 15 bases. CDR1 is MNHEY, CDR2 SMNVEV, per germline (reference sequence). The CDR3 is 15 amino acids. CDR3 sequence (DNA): TGTGCCAGCAGCCTCCTGACGGGTTCGAACACTGAAGCTTTCTTT. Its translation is CASSLLTGSNTEAFF.

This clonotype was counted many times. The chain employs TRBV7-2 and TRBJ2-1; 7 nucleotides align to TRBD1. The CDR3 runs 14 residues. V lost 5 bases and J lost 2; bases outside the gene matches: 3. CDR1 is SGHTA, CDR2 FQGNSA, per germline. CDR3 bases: TGTGCCAGCAGCCTCGGGACAGCCTACAATGAGCAGTTCTTC. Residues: CASSLGTAYNEQFF. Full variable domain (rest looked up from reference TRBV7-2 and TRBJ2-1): GAGVSQSPSNKVTEKGKDVELRCDPISGHTALYWYRQSLGQGLEFLIYFQGNSAPDKSGLPSDRFSAERTGGSVSTLTIQRTQQEDSAVYLCASSLGTAYNEQFFGPGTRLTVL.